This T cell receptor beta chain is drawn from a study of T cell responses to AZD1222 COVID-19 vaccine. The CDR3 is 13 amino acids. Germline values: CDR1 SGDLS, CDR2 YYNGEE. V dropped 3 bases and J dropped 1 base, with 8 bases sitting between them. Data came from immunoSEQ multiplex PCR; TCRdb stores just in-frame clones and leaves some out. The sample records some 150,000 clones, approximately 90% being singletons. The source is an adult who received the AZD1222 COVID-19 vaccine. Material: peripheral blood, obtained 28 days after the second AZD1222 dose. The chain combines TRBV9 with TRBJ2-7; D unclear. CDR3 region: CASSEASSYEQYF. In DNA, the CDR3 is TGTGCCAGCAGCGAAGCGAGTTCCTACGAGCAGTACTTC. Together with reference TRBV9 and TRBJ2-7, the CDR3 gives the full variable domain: DSGVTQTPKHLITATGQRVTLRCSPRSGDLSVYWYQQSLDQGLQFLIQYYNGEERAKGNILERFSAQQFPDLHSELNLSSLELGDSALYFCASSEASSYEQYFGPGTRLTVT.